A selection of T cell receptor beta chains follows, all from one sample in a study of regulatory T cells in long-lasting Graves disease. TCRdb reprocessed the multiplex PCR reads with MiXCR, giving one entry per CDR3 protein. The sample has approximately 500,000 distinct CDR3 sequences; roughly 21% are singletons. The material was peripheral blood mononuclear cells (PBMCs), obtained when the disease was refractory, from a patient treated with antithyroid drugs. The receptors were gathered from a female donor with Graves disease. The CDR3 runs from the conserved cysteine through the conserved F or W. The D gene is left open where the match is weak. Clone sizes are given selectively: once, few, many, or a class where the clone is expanded.

TRBV28,many,TRBJ2-7,TRBD1,CASNLQGPGGEQYF,TGTGCCAGCAACCTACAGGGGCCTGGGGGAGAGCAGTACTTC
TRBV2,many,TRBJ2-2,-,CASSAVVAGELFF,TGTGCCAGCAGTGCCGTAGTGGCCGGGGAGCTGTTTTTT
TRBV9,-,TRBJ2-7,TRBD1,CASSVDGEGTGAEQYF,TGTGCCAGCAGCGTAGACGGTGAGGGGACAGGGGCCGAGCAGTACTTC
TRBV7-9,-,TRBJ1-4,-,CASSFINEKLFF,TGTGCCAGCAGCTTTATCAATGAAAAACTGTTTTTT
TRBV28,many,TRBJ1-2,TRBD1,CASRPGQGFSGYTF,TGTGCCAGCAGGCCTGGACAGGGGTTCTCTGGCTACACCTTC
TRBV28,many,TRBJ1-1,-,CASTIQGNTEAFF,TGTGCCAGCACCATACAGGGGAACACTGAAGCTTTCTTT
TRBV7-2,many,TRBJ2-5,TRBD2,CASSSGTSGETQYF,TGTGCCAGCAGCTCCGGGACTAGCGGAGAGACCCAGTACTTC
TRBV7-2,few,TRBJ1-5,-,CASSLGYYSNQPQHF,TGTGCCAGCAGCTTAGGCTACTATAGCAATCAGCCCCAGCATTTT
TRBV29-1,-,TRBJ2-7,TRBD1,CSAGQGDAYEQYF,TGCAGCGCGGGGCAGGGGGATGCCTACGAGCAGTACTTC
TRBV9,-,TRBJ2-7,-,CASSGDSYF,TGTGCCAGCAGCGGCGACAGTTACTTC
TRBV12-3/TRBV12-4,many,TRBJ2-7,-,CASSSWNGGGDEQYF,TGTGCCAGCAGCAGTTGGAACGGCGGCGGCGACGAGCAGTACTTC
TRBV12-3/TRBV12-4,few,TRBJ1-5,-,CASSLIRGANQPQHF,TGTGCCAGCAGTTTAATAAGGGGCGCTAATCAGCCCCAGCATTTT
TRBV24-1,few,TRBJ2-2,-,CATSDFGPYTGELFF,TGTGCCACCAGTGATTTCGGCCCATACACCGGGGAGCTGTTTTTT
TRBV28,many,TRBJ2-7,TRBD1,CASSPTVTGASYEQYF,TGTGCCAGCAGTCCGACCGTGACAGGGGCCTCCTACGAGCAGTACTTC
TRBV15,many,TRBJ2-5,-,CATSMIYTEGETQYF,TGTGCCACCAGCATGATATATACAGAGGGAGAGACCCAGTACTTC
TRBV6-5,many,TRBJ2-5,-,CASSWGGTGETQYF,TGTGCCAGCAGTTGGGGCGGAACGGGAGAGACCCAGTACTTC
TRBV7-9,-,TRBJ2-7,-,CASTPAGVSTYEQYF,TGTGCCAGCACCCCCGCCGGGGTCAGCACCTACGAGCAGTACTTC
TRBV30,few,TRBJ2-7,-,CAWVGAYEQYF,TGTGCCTGGGTCGGGGCCTACGAGCAGTACTTC
TRBV6-2/TRBV6-3,few,TRBJ2-7,TRBD1,CASSYWTGVNEQYF,TGTGCCAGCAGTTACTGGACAGGGGTAAACGAGCAGTACTTC
TRBV10-3,few,TRBJ1-1,-,CAISESSPKLSENTEAFF,TGTGCCATCAGTGAGTCTTCCCCTAAATTAAGCGAGAACACTGAAGCTTTCTTT
TRBV5-6,many,TRBJ2-5,TRBD2,CASSLAAGVETQYF,TGTGCCAGCAGCTTGGCCGCGGGAGTAGAGACCCAGTACTTC
TRBV15,many,TRBJ1-5,-,CATSGSSNQPQHF,TGTGCCACCAGCGGTTCTAGCAATCAGCCCCAGCATTTT
TRBV6-1,-,TRBJ2-7,-,CASSEGWVGEQYF,TGTGCCAGCAGTGAAGGGTGGGTAGGAGAGCAGTACTTC
TRBV29-1,many,TRBJ2-6,TRBD1,CSVGGTGSGANVLTF,TGCAGCGTTGGGGGGACAGGCTCTGGGGCCAACGTCCTGACTTTC
TRBV2,-,TRBJ2-1,-,CASRKLTSSYNEQFF,TGTGCCAGCAGGAAACTCACGAGCTCCTACAATGAGCAGTTCTTC
TRBV7-2,many,TRBJ2-5,TRBD2,CASSFRGGETQYF,TGTGCCAGCAGCTTCCGGGGGGGAGAGACCCAGTACTTC
TRBV11-2,many,TRBJ1-1,-,CASRSGTEAFF,TGTGCCAGTCGCAGTGGGACTGAAGCTTTCTTT
TRBV11-2,many,TRBJ1-4,-,CASSPSGTSNEKLFF,TGTGCCAGCAGCCCTTCGGGGACTTCTAATGAAAAACTGTTTTTT
TRBV29-1,few,TRBJ2-2,TRBD1,CSVTGQAIGTGELFF,TGCAGCGTTACGGGACAGGCAATAGGCACCGGGGAGCTGTTTTTT
TRBV7-2,-,TRBJ2-2,-,CASSLLAGVNTGELFF,TGTGCCAGCAGCTTACTGGCGGGCGTGAACACCGGGGAGCTGTTTTTT
TRBV7-9,-,TRBJ1-2,TRBD1,CASSLAGTENYGYTF,TGTGCCAGCAGCTTAGCTGGGACAGAAAACTATGGCTACACCTTC
TRBV7-2,few,TRBJ2-2,TRBD2,CASSYLAGLTGELFF,TGTGCCAGCAGCTATCTAGCGGGCCTGACCGGGGAGCTGTTTTTT
TRBV29-1,few,TRBJ2-5,TRBD1,CSARDSQETQYF,TGCAGCGCCCGGGACAGCCAAGAGACCCAGTACTTC
TRBV12-5,-,TRBJ2-6,TRBD1,CARGTGDGGANVLTF,TGTGCTCGCGGGACAGGGGACGGTGGGGCCAACGTCCTGACTTTC
TRBV6-4,many,TRBJ1-6,-,CASSDGDFSPLHF,TGTGCCAGCAGTGACGGGGATTTCTCACCCCTCCACTTT
TRBV19,-,TRBJ2-7,-,CASSMGTNIDTSYEQYF,TGTGCCAGTAGTATGGGGACCAATATTGACACCTCCTACGAGCAGTACTTC
TRBV6-5,few,TRBJ2-7,-,CASSYTTSVSSYEQYF,TGTGCCAGCAGTTACACGACAAGCGTTAGCTCCTACGAGCAGTACTTC
TRBV4-2,many,TRBJ2-5,-,CASSLVLSSETQYF,TGTGCCAGCAGCCTCGTCTTATCGTCAGAGACCCAGTACTTC
TRBV7-2,few,TRBJ1-1,-,CASSLAGDWGTEAFF,TGTGCCAGCAGCTTAGCGGGGGACTGGGGCACTGAAGCTTTCTTT
TRBV29-1,few,TRBJ1-1,-,CSSQRAVNTEAFF,TGCAGCTCGCAGCGGGCAGTGAACACTGAAGCTTTCTTT
TRBV28,many,TRBJ1-6,-,CASRRSSYNSPLHF,TGTGCCAGCAGACGGAGCTCCTATAATTCACCCCTCCACTTT
TRBV19,-,TRBJ1-5,-,CASTRGDNQPQHF,TGTGCCAGTACCCGGGGAGACAATCAGCCCCAGCATTTT
TRBV7-2,-,TRBJ1-1,TRBD1,CASRVRTGVNTEAFF,TGTGCCAGCAGGGTAAGGACAGGGGTGAACACTGAAGCTTTCTTT
TRBV28,many,TRBJ2-7,-,CASSSSPNKDYSYEQYF,TGTGCCAGCAGTTCCTCACCCAATAAGGACTACTCCTACGAGCAGTACTTC
TRBV20-1,many,TRBJ1-2,TRBD1,CSARDPEGQPGYTF,TGCAGTGCTAGAGATCCCGAGGGACAGCCTGGCTACACCTTC
TRBV6-1,few,TRBJ1-5,-,CASSARTRNQPQHF,TGTGCCAGCAGTGCCAGAACCCGCAATCAGCCCCAGCATTTT
TRBV12-3/TRBV12-4,many,TRBJ2-2,-,CASSLLAGTGELFF,TGTGCCAGCAGTCTACTAGCAGGCACCGGGGAGCTGTTTTTT
TRBV19,many,TRBJ1-2,-,CASMEAIGYGYTF,TGTGCCAGTATGGAGGCCATCGGGTATGGCTACACCTTC
TRBV28,many,TRBJ2-2,TRBD2,CASREREMAGELFF,TGTGCCAGCAGAGAGCGGGAGATGGCCGGGGAGCTGTTTTTT
TRBV14,few,TRBJ2-2,TRBD1,CASSLTRQGTGELFF,TGTGCCAGCAGCCTTACTCGACAGGGGACCGGGGAGCTGTTTTTT
TRBV29-1,many,TRBJ1-5,-,CSVGEGGQPQHF,TGCAGCGTTGGCGAAGGAGGGCAGCCCCAGCATTTT
TRBV20-1,few,TRBJ1-2,TRBD1,CSAIQGEDYGYTF,TGCAGTGCTATACAGGGGGAGGACTATGGCTACACCTTC
TRBV6-1,-,TRBJ1-5,TRBD1,CASSPGQGDNQPQHF,TGTGCCAGCTCCCCGGGACAGGGTGACAATCAGCCCCAGCATTTT
TRBV2,many,TRBJ2-7,TRBD1,CASTSGQGGAYEQYF,TGTGCCAGCACCTCGGGACAGGGAGGGGCCTACGAGCAGTACTTC
TRBV20-1,many,TRBJ2-5,TRBD1,CSARSGTGGPSPQVTQYF,TGCAGTGCTAGATCCGGGACAGGGGGCCCCTCCCCGCAGGTGACCCAGTACTTC
TRBV7-2,few,TRBJ1-1,-,CASSLTQITEAFF,TGTGCCAGCAGCTTGACCCAAATCACTGAAGCTTTCTTT
TRBV3-1,-,TRBJ1-5,-,CASSQVAGHQPQHF,TGTGCCAGCAGCCAGGTCGCGGGTCATCAGCCCCAGCATTTT
TRBV15,many,TRBJ1-1,-,CATSTRQDTEAFF,TGTGCCACCAGCACAAGACAAGACACTGAAGCTTTCTTT